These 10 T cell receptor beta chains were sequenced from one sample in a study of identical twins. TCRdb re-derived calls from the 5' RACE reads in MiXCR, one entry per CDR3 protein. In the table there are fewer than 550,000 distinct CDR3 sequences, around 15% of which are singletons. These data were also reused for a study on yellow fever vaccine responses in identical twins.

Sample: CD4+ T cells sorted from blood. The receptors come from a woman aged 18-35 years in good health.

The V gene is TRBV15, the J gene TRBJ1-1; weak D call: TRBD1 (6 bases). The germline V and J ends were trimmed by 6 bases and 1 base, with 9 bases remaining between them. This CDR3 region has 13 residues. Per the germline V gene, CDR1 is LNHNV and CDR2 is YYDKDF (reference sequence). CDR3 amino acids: CATRRQANTEAFF. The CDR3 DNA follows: TGTGCCACCAGAAGACAGGCGAACACTGAAGCTTTCTTT.

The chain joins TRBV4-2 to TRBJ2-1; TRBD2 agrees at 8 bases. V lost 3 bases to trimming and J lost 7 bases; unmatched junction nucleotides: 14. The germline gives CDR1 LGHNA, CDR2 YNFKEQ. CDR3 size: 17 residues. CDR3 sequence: CASSQLPRAGGENEQFF. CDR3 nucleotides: TGTGCCAGCAGCCAGCTACCAAGGGCGGGGGGCGAAAATGAGCAGTTCTTC.

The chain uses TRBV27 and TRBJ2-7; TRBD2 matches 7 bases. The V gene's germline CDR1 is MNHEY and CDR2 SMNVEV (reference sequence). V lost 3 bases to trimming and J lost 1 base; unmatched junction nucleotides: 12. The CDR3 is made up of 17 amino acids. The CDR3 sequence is CASSFPLGGAVSYEQYF. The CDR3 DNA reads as TGTGCCAGCAGTTTTCCCTTGGGAGGGGCTGTTTCCTACGAGCAGTACTTC.

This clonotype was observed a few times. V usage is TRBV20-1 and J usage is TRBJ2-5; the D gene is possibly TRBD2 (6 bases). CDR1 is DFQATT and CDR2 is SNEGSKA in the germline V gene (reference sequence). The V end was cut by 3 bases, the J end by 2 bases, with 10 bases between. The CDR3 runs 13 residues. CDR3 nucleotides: TGCAGTGCTAGTTGGGGGGTACAAGAGACCCAGTACTTC. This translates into CSASWGVQETQYF.

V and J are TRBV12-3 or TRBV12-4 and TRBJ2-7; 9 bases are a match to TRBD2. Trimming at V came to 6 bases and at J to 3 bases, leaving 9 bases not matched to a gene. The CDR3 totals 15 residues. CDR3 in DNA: TGTGCCAGCAGCCGAACTAGCGGGTCCGACTACGAGCAGTACTTC. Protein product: CASSRTSGSDYEQYF.

The CDR3 protein is CASSKFGGFAPDTQYF. DNA of the CDR3: TGTGCCAGCAGCAAATTCGGGGGGTTCGCACCAGATACGCAGTATTTT. The chain combines TRBV21-1 with TRBJ2-3; TRBD1 is the table's D call and was not checked against the DNA. TRBV21-1 is recorded as a pseudogene. The CDR3 extends over 16 amino acids.

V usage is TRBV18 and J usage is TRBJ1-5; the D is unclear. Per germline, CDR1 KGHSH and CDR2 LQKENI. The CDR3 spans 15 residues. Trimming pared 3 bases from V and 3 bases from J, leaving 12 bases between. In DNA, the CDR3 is TGTGCCAGCTCACCGGTTTCGGGGTTCAATCAGCCCCAGCATTTT. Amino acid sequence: CASSPVSGFNQPQHF. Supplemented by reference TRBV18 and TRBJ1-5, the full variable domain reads NAGVMQNPRHLVRRRGQEARLRCSPMKGHSHVYWYRQLPEEGLKFMVYLQKENIIDESGMPKERFSAEFPKEGPSILRIQQVVRGDSAAYFCASSPVSGFNQPQHFGDGTRLSIL.

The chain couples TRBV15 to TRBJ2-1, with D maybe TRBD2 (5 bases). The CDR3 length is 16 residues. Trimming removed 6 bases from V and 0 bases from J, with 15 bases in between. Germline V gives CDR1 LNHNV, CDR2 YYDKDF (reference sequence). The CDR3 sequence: CATRVGGLSSYNEQFF. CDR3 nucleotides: TGTGCCACCAGAGTCGGAGGTCTGAGCTCCTACAATGAGCAGTTCTTC.

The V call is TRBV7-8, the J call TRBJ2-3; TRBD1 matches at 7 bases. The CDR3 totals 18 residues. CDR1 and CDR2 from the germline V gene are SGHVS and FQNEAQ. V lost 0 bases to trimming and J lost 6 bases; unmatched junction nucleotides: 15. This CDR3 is CASSLAQRGQRPGDTQYF. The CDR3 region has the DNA TGTGCCAGCAGCTTAGCCCAAAGGGGACAGCGCCCCGGGGATACGCAGTATTTT.

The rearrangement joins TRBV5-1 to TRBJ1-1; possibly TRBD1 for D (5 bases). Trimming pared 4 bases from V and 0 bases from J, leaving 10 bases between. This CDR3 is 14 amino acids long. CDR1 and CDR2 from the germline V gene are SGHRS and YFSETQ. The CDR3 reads CASSLQVMNTEAFF. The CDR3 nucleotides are TGCGCCAGCAGCCTACAGGTGATGAACACTGAAGCTTTCTTT.